These 31 T cell receptor beta chains came from one sample sequenced in a study of early T cells in non-severe SARS-CoV-2 infection. TCRdb itself ran the 5' RACE reads through MiXCR, one entry per CDR3 protein. The data contain 100,000 to 120,000 distinct CDR3 sequences, roughly an eighth of them singletons. The sample consisted of whole blood, taken at baseline. The source of these receptors is an adult who was a healthcare worker with PCR-confirmed SARS-CoV-2 infection or an uninfected control (not recorded which).

This clonotype came up a few times. The gene calls are TRBV12-3 or TRBV12-4 and TRBJ2-2; D ambiguous. Trimming took off 4 bases at V and 3 bases at J, with 3 bases between the two ends. The CDR3 spans 12 residues. The CDR3 DNA is TGTGCCAGCAGTTGGTACACCGGGGAGCTGTTTTTT. It specifies CASSWYTGELFF.

Written as DNA, the CDR3 is TGTGCCCACGCACAGAACTATGGCTACACCTTC. This codes for CAHAQNYGYTF. The chain employs TRBV30 and TRBJ1-2; D remains unclear. This CDR3 has 11 residues. The ends were cut back, 8 bases at V and 2 bases at J, with 9 bases in the middle. Germline values: CDR1 GTSNPN, CDR2 SVGIG (reference sequence).

The chain is built from TRBV9 and TRBJ1-1; D perhaps matches TRBD1 (6 bases). Deletions cut 6 bases from V and 4 bases from J, with 13 bases between. Germline V gene lookup returns CDR1 SGDLS and CDR2 YYNGEE. The CDR3 has 13 amino acids. The CDR3 sequence is CASTGGGGTEAFF. CDR3 in DNA: TGTGCCAGCACAGGCGGGGGCGGCACTGAAGCTTTCTTT.

In this sample, this clonotype turned up once. The chain has TRBV4-1 and TRBJ1-2; weak D call: TRBD1 (6 bases). Germline assignment: CDR1 MGHRA and CDR2 YSYEKL. V lost 1 base to trimming and J lost 4 bases, with 10 bases between them. The CDR3 sequence is 14 residues long. As DNA, the CDR3 is TGCGCCAGCAGCCAAGGAGCAGGGGCCTATGGCTACACCTTC. Protein sequence: CASSQGAGAYGYTF.

This clonotype was detected a few times. This rearrangement joins TRBV2 to TRBJ1-2; D unclear. With 7 bases removed from V and 4 bases from J, the gap between germline ends came to 16 bases. CDR1 is SNHLY, CDR2 FYNNEI, per germline. The CDR3 is 14 amino acids. The DNA for the CDR3 is TGTGCCAGCAAAGATTTCACGGAGCTCTATGGCTACACCTTC. Residues: CASKDFTELYGYTF.

This clonotype was counted a few times. The V gene is TRBV5-1, the J gene TRBJ2-1; D not certain. This CDR3 is 13 amino acids long. Germline V lookup: CDR1 SGHRS, CDR2 YFSETQ. V lost 0 bases and J lost 10, with 11 bases in between. CDR3 DNA sequence: TGCGCCAGCAGCTTGGAAGTAGGGTGGGAGCAGTTCTTC. Its protein product is CASSLEVGWEQFF.

The V and J genes are TRBV3-1 and TRBJ2-7, with D possibly matching TRBD2 (5 bases). The CDR3 is 16 amino acids. CDR1 is LGHDT and CDR2 is YNNKEL in the germline V gene (reference sequence). V dropped 0 bases and J dropped 1 base, with 13 bases sitting between them. The CDR3 sequence is CASSQDHLSGSYEQYF. CDR3 bases: TGTGCCAGCAGCCAAGATCATTTGAGCGGATCCTACGAGCAGTACTTC.

This clonotype appeared a few times. The chain has TRBV20-1 and TRBJ2-7; 9 nucleotides line up with TRBD1. Trimming cost V 5 bases and J 9 bases; bases outside gene matches: 8. Per germline, CDR1 DFQATT and CDR2 SNEGSKA (reference sequence). The CDR3 loop spans 12 amino acids. The CDR3 spells CSAGRQGETQYF. The DNA for the CDR3 is TGCAGTGCTGGACGACAGGGGGAAACGCAGTACTTC.

The chain carries TRBV29-1 and TRBJ1-4; D uncertain. Germline CDR1 and CDR2: SQVTM and ANQGSEA. The CDR3 runs to 9 residues. The CDR3 nucleotides are TGCAGTTTAAATGAAAAACTGTTTTTT. Protein: CSLNEKLFF. Supplemented by reference TRBV29-1 and TRBJ1-4, the full variable domain reads SAVISQKPSRDICQRGTSLTIQCQVDSQVTMMFWYRQQPGQSLTLIATANQGSEATYESGFVIDKFPISRPNLTFSTLTVSNMSPEDSSIYLCSLNEKLFFGSGTQLSVL.

The V call is TRBV4-1, the J call TRBJ1-3, with TRBD1 identical over 8 bases. Germline values: CDR1 MGHRA, CDR2 YSYEKL. The CDR3 has 16 residues. The trim removed 3 bases at V and 4 bases at J, leaving 8 bases unmatched. CDR3 amino acids: CASSQIQGVAGNTIYF. The CDR3 DNA is TGCGCCAGCAGCCAGATACAGGGGGTTGCGGGAAACACCATATATTTT.

The sample holds many counts of this clonotype. The chain carries TRBV27 and TRBJ2-7, with D possibly being TRBD1 or TRBD2 (5 bases each). Germline V CDR1 and CDR2: MNHEY, SMNVEV (reference sequence). CDR3 length: 14 residues. V lost 6 bases, J lost 1 base, and 13 bases lay in between. CDR3 in amino acids: CASSGTPRSYEQYF. The CDR3 DNA sequence: TGTGCCAGCAGCGGGACCCCGAGATCCTACGAGCAGTACTTC.

This clonotype was picked up a small number of times. This chain connects TRBV12-3 or TRBV12-4 to TRBJ2-4; tentative D call: TRBD1 (5 bases). V lost 3 bases and J lost 0, with 15 bases in between. The CDR3 length is 17 residues. The CDR3 nucleotides read TGTGCCAGCAGTTTTTTGGGGCAGAAGTTAGCCAAAAACATTCAGTACTTC. It encodes CASSFLGQKLAKNIQYF.

This clonotype has more than one count but fewer than ten. V and J are TRBV4-1 and TRBJ2-1; 14 bases are shared with TRBD2. Germline values: CDR1 MGHRA, CDR2 YSYEKL. The CDR3 has 17 amino acids. The V gene end was trimmed by 5 bases and the J gene end by 2 bases; junction bases not matched to a gene: 5. The CDR3 sequence is CASSTGLAGGPYNEQFF. As DNA, the CDR3 is TGCGCCAGCAGCACCGGACTAGCGGGAGGACCCTACAATGAGCAGTTCTTC.

The CDR3: CASSVGTGETDTQYF. The CDR3, as DNA: TGCGCCAGCAGCGTCGGGACAGGGGAGACAGATACGCAGTATTTT. The V gene is TRBV5-1, the J gene TRBJ2-3; 10 bases map to TRBD1. J gave up 3 bases and V 4 bases, and 5 bases lay outside the gene matches. Germline values: CDR1 SGHRS, CDR2 YFSETQ. The CDR3 length is 15 residues.

The rearrangement links TRBV29-1 to TRBJ2-3; D is possibly TRBD1 or TRBD2 (5 bases each). The V and J ends lost 6 bases and 4 bases respectively, with 17 bases between them. The CDR3 is made up of 14 amino acids. Germline V gene sequence: CDR1 SQVTM, CDR2 ANQGSEA. CDR3: CSVLGPKEADTQYF. The CDR3 DNA reads as TGCAGCGTGTTGGGACCCAAGGAAGCAGATACGCAGTATTTT.

The J gene is TRBJ2-5, the V gene TRBV6-1; 9 bases are shared with TRBD2. This CDR3 has 13 amino acids. Trimming took 7 bases from V and 1 from J; bases not matched to a gene: 1. CDR1 and CDR2 (germline): MNHNS, SASEGT. The CDR3 region has the DNA TGTGCCAGCATAGCGGGGGTCCAAGAGACCCAGTACTTC. Residues: CASIAGVQETQYF.

This clonotype was picked up a small number of times. V and J are TRBV7-9 and TRBJ1-2; 7 bases fit TRBD1. The CDR3 consists of 12 residues. V lost 4 bases to trimming and J lost 6 bases; unmatched junction nucleotides: 2. Per germline, CDR1 SEHNR and CDR2 FQNEAQ (reference sequence). The CDR3 bases are TGTGCCAGCAGCTCGACAGGGAATGGCTACACCTTC. This encodes CASSSTGNGYTF.

This clonotype came up many times. This chain connects TRBV21-1 to TRBJ2-4; the table's D call TRBD2 went unverified against the DNA. TRBV21-1 is a listed pseudogene. The CDR3 spans 16 residues. The CDR3 DNA is TGTGCCAGCAGCAAAGGGGGCGGGAGGGAGAAAAACATTCAGTACTTC. Its translation is CASSKGGGREKNIQYF.

The CDR3 DNA reads as TGTGCCAGCAGTTTGACTAGCGGGAGTTATAGTGAGCAGTTCTTC. This codes for CASSLTSGSYSEQFF. The rearrangement uses TRBV28 and TRBJ2-1; 12 positions agree with TRBD2. This CDR3 comprises 15 residues. From germline, CDR1 is MDHEN and CDR2 SYDVKM. V lost 3 bases to trimming and J lost 9 bases; unmatched junction nucleotides: 6.

A few counts support this clonotype. This chain links TRBV28 with TRBJ2-7, with 7 bases fitting TRBD1. Looked up from germline, CDR1 is MDHEN and CDR2 is SYDVKM. This CDR3 has 15 amino acids. Trimming took 2 bases from V and 4 from J; bases not matched to a gene: 8. CDR3 loop: CASSLNPTGQYEQYF. CDR3 sequence (DNA): TGTGCCAGCAGTTTAAATCCGACGGGACAGTACGAGCAGTACTTC.

This clonotype was seen only a few times. The gene calls are TRBV20-1 and TRBJ2-5, with D perhaps matching TRBD1 (6 bases). The length of the CDR3 is 15 residues. Trimming stripped 4 bases from V and 3 bases from J, with 18 bases between. Per germline, CDR1 DFQATT and CDR2 SNEGSKA (reference sequence). CDR3 in amino acids: CSAISLQGPKETQYF. In nucleotides, the CDR3 is TGCAGTGCTATCTCCCTACAGGGCCCTAAAGAGACCCAGTACTTC.

In this sample, this clonotype turned up a few times. The chain joins TRBV15 to TRBJ2-3; D is undetermined. Looked up from germline, CDR1 is LNHNV and CDR2 is YYDKDF (reference sequence). Trimming stripped 5 bases from V and 1 base from J, with 7 bases between. The CDR3 extends over 13 amino acids. The CDR3 nucleotides read TGTGCCACCAGCGTCCAGGGCACAGATACGCAGTATTTT. Translating gives CATSVQGTDTQYF.

This clonotype is medium-sized by share. The chain carries TRBV2 and TRBJ1-1, with D hard to call. Germline CDR1 SNHLY, CDR2 FYNNEI. With 4 bases removed from V and 0 bases from J, the gap between germline ends came to 18 bases. This CDR3 has 17 residues. Here the CDR3 DNA reads TGTGCCAGCAGTGGGCATGTAGGTGAGACGGTGAACACTGAAGCTTTCTTT. Encoded protein: CASSGHVGETVNTEAFF.

This clonotype was counted many times. The CDR3 DNA reads as TGTGCCAGCAGTAGCGGGGGGGCAGGAACCGGGGAGCTGTTTTTT. It translates to CASSSGGAGTGELFF. The chain combines TRBV6-5 with TRBJ2-2; 10 bases are shared with TRBD2. After removal of 5 bases from V and 5 bases from J, the junction contained 5 bases not matched to a gene. The CDR3 is made up of 15 amino acids. Germline assignment: CDR1 MNHEY and CDR2 SVGAGI.

In this sample, this clonotype turned up a few times. This chain joins TRBV7-2 and TRBJ2-2; a weak D match, TRBD1 (5 bases). Per germline, CDR1 SGHTA and CDR2 FQGNSA. This CDR3 region has 15 residues. V lost 5 bases, J lost 5 bases, and 15 bases lay in between. This CDR3 is CASSASLRETGELFF. The CDR3 nucleotides read TGTGCCAGCAGCGCCAGCCTCAGGGAAACCGGGGAGCTGTTTTTT.

The chain employs TRBV20-1 and TRBJ1-2; no clear D gene. This CDR3 spans 13 amino acids. Trimming took off 0 bases at V and 3 bases at J, with 8 bases between the two ends. Germline V gene lookup returns CDR1 DFQATT and CDR2 SNEGSKA (reference sequence). The CDR3 DNA reads TGCAGTGCTAGAGATCAAACAGACTATGGCTACACCTTC. Its protein is CSARDQTDYGYTF.

This clonotype has only a few counts. The chain uses TRBV2 and TRBJ1-1; no reliable D call. The CDR3 extends over 12 amino acids. V was clipped by 7 bases and J by 2 bases, with 8 bases between them. Germline CDR1 is SNHLY and CDR2 is FYNNEI. CDR3 region: CASKQTNTEAFF. The CDR3 bases are TGTGCCAGCAAGCAGACAAACACTGAAGCTTTCTTT.

The table lists this clonotype with a few counts. This chain uses TRBV6-1 with TRBJ1-5; no definite D call. Germline V gene sequence: CDR1 MNHNS, CDR2 SASEGT. V was cut by 1 base and J by 3 bases, with 1 base left in between. CDR3 length equals 12 residues. In DNA form, the CDR3 reads TGTGCCAGCAGTGAAGTCAATCAGCCCCAGCATTTT. Protein product: CASSEVNQPQHF.

In this sample, this clonotype turned up many times. For the CDR3, the DNA is TGTGCCAGCAGCCCGACCACTAGCTATCACGTCAATGAGCAGTTCTTC. It is translated as CASSPTTSYHVNEQFF. The genes are TRBV3-1 and TRBJ2-1; perhaps TRBD2 as D (6 bases). V lost 4 bases and J 6 bases, leaving 19 bases between the germline ends. This CDR3 is 16 amino acids long. Germline CDR1 is LGHDT and CDR2 is YNNKEL (reference sequence).

Many counts were recorded for this clonotype. This chain connects TRBV19 to TRBJ1-5; D not resolved. With 5 bases removed from V and 4 bases from J, the gap between germline ends came to 15 bases. From germline, CDR1 is LNHDA and CDR2 SQIVND (reference sequence). CDR3 length: 15 amino acids. For the CDR3, the DNA is TGTGCCAGTAGTTCAATAGGGCAGGATAATCAGCCCCAGCATTTT. Translation: CASSSIGQDNQPQHF.

Many counts were recorded for this clonotype. V and J are TRBV9 and TRBJ1-1; D ambiguous. The germline gives CDR1 SGDLS, CDR2 YYNGEE. The CDR3 extends over 14 amino acids. V lost 4 bases and J 3 bases, leaving 13 bases between the germline ends. The CDR3 loop reads CASSPFYKDTEAFF. The CDR3 nucleotides are TGTGCCAGCAGCCCTTTTTACAAGGACACTGAAGCTTTCTTT.